This T cell receptor (beta chain) was captured by sequencing in a study of CD8+ T cells in alopecia areata. Findings of the study overall: Scalp lesions, especially in alopecia totalis/universalis, had higher clonality than normal scalp.

Germline V CDR1 and CDR2: MGHRA, YSYEKL. V dropped 4 bases and J dropped 0 bases, with 9 bases sitting between them. The CDR3 runs to 15 residues. Sequencing templates came from extracted RNA that was reverse transcribed into cDNA. Assay: immunoSEQ multiplex PCR; the TCRdb copy retains only in-frame clones and omits some. The profile covers around 190,000 clones, with more than 50% appearing a single time and around 5.1% taken by the ten largest. Notes on this clone: No antigen is known for it.

Both CD4+ and CD8+ T cells were separated by sorting PBMCs. The rearrangement links TRBV4-1 to TRBJ2-2, with no clear D. Material for sequencing was CD8+ T cells sorted from blood. The receptor was isolated from a human donor in good health. DNA for the CDR3: TGCGCCAGCAGCCCGCCAAATCCGAACACCGGGGAGCTGTTTTTT. This codes for CASSPPNPNTGELFF.